This T cell receptor beta chain was sequenced for a study of blood T cell repertoires in COVID-19. Study information: The origin of the acute and convalescent COVID-19 samples was the United States, Italy and Spain. PBMCs, B-cell-depleted T cells, or T cells were the source of the cDNA or gDNA that made up the material.

In the study's own analysis: Cell counts per sample came from amplifying reference gene primers. Repertoires were generated with immunoSEQ multiplex PCR, while TCRdb's copy carries only in-frame clones and drops some. V, J and clone size are taken as reported in that table, and D and trimming were inferred from the DNA itself. The sample holds about 260,000 clones, 85% to 90% seen once. CDR3 length equals 13 residues. The germline gives CDR1 WNHNN, CDR2 SYGVQD (reference sequence). Trimming took off 4 bases at V and 2 bases at J, with 9 bases between the two ends. Sequences were obtained from peripheral blood. The chain uses TRBV10-1 and TRBJ2-7; TRBD2 might be the D (5 bases). The source of this sequence is a woman in her thirties or forties who had recovered from COVID-19. CDR3 residues: CASSGTGAYEQYF. The DNA of the CDR3 is TGCGCCAGCAGTGGGACTGGGGCCTACGAGCAGTACTTC.